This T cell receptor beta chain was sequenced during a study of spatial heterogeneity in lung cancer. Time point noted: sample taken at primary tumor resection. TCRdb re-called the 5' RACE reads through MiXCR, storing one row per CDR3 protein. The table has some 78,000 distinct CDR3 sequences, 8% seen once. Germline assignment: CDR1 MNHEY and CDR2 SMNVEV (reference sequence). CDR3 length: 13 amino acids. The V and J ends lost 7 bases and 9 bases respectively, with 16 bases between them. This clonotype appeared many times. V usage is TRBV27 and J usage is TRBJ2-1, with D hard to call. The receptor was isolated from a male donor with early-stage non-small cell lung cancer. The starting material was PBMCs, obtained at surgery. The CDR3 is CASKPRANTEQFF. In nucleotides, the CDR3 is TGTGCCAGCAAACCTCGGGCGAACACTGAGCAGTTCTTC.